Below, 10 T cell receptor beta chains from the same sample are listed, as sequenced in a study of blood T cell repertoires in COVID-19. Libraries were prepared by immunoSEQ multiplex PCR; TCRdb keeps only in-frame clonotypes and omits some of them. The data show about 130,000 clones, with roughly four fifths seen just once and roughly 9% held by the top ten. The sequencing sample was made of peripheral blood. Receptors were obtained from a middle-aged man with active or convalescent COVID-19.

CDR3 nucleotide sequence: TGTGCCAGTAAACGGGGACAGGGGGGGAACTATGGCTACACCTTC. Translating it yields CASKRGQGGNYGYTF. The genes are TRBV19 and TRBJ1-2; 11 bases are a match to TRBD1. Germline CDR1 is LNHDA and CDR2 is SQIVND (reference sequence). The CDR3 sequence is 15 residues long. The junction had 6 bases not matched to a gene; V was cut back by 7 bases and J by 2 bases. The full variable domain, with the rest looked up from reference TRBV19 and TRBJ1-2, is DGGITQSPKYLFRKEGQNVTLSCEQNLNHDAMYWYRQDPGQGLRLIYYSQIVNDFQKGDIAEGYSVSREKKESFPLTVTSAQKNPTAFYLCASKRGQGGNYGYTFGSGTRLTVV.

This clone was counted a few times. The chain carries TRBV10-1 and TRBJ2-3; 10 nucleotides match TRBD2. J was trimmed by 6 bases and V by 3 bases; bases with no gene match: 9. The CDR3 is 16 residues long. The germline CDR1 and CDR2 sequences are WNHNN and SYGVQD (reference sequence). The CDR3 sequence: CASSESPSGGYDTQYF. In nucleotides, the CDR3 is TGCGCCAGCAGTGAAAGTCCTAGCGGGGGATACGATACGCAGTATTTT.

The chain uses TRBV7-2 and TRBJ2-3, with 12 bases that match TRBD2. CDR3 length: 15 residues. The junction had 0 bases not matched to a gene; V was cut back by 4 bases and J by 1 base. Germline assignment: CDR1 SGHTA and CDR2 FQGNSA. This chain's CDR3 is CASSWTSGGTDTQYF. The CDR3 nucleotides are TGTGCCAGCAGCTGGACTAGCGGGGGCACAGATACGCAGTATTTT.

This rearrangement joins TRBV3-1 (or the pseudogene TRBV3-2) to TRBJ1-1; TRBD1 matches at 7 bases. The CDR3 contains 14 residues. The germline gives CDR1 LGHDT, CDR2 YNNKEL (reference sequence). V trimming: 5 bases; J trimming: 10 bases; junction bases outside the gene matches: 13. This CDR3 is CASSKGRRGRVAFF. The CDR3 DNA is TGTGCCAGCAGCAAAGGGAGGAGGGGGCGGGTAGCTTTCTTT.

This chain joins TRBV28 and TRBJ1-6; D remains unclear. The CDR3 extends over 17 amino acids. Germline V lookup: CDR1 MDHEN, CDR2 SYDVKM. Trimming removed 6 bases from V and 0 bases from J, with 15 bases in between. The CDR3 DNA reads as TGTGCCAGCAGGGCAGGCGCCTTTGGCTCCTATAATTCACCCCTCCACTTT. Protein product: CASRAGAFGSYNSPLHF.

The genes are TRBV19 and TRBJ2-3, with TRBD1 matching 9 bases. CDR3 length: 13 residues. Germline assignment: CDR1 LNHDA and CDR2 SQIVND (reference sequence). V lost 8 bases, J lost 5 bases, and 5 bases stayed unmatched. The CDR3 is CASWTGVEDTQYF. The CDR3 nucleotides read TGTGCCAGTTGGACAGGGGTTGAAGATACGCAGTATTTT.

This sequence joins TRBV12-3 or TRBV12-4 and TRBJ1-4, with unresolved D. V was trimmed by 3 bases and J by 11 bases, leaving 10 bases between them. This CDR3 has 12 residues. DNA for the CDR3: TGTGCCAGCAGTTTGGGCGGGGAGAAACTGTTTTTT. Protein: CASSLGGEKLFF.

The V and J genes are TRBV18 and TRBJ1-5; D remains ambiguous. In germline, CDR1 is KGHSH, CDR2 LQKENI. V was cut by 3 bases and J by 7 bases, with 7 bases left in between. The CDR3 length is 12 residues. The CDR3 is CASSPGEQPQHF. Written as DNA, the CDR3 is TGTGCCAGCTCACCCGGTGAACAGCCCCAGCATTTT.

This chain joins TRBV19 and TRBJ1-4; TRBD1 agrees at 8 bases. With V trimmed by 7 bases and J by 8 bases, 12 bases remained unmatched. CDR1 is LNHDA and CDR2 is SQIVND in the germline V gene (reference sequence). CDR3 size: 15 residues. CDR3 amino acids: CASNTPGQGREKLFF. The CDR3 DNA is TGTGCCAGTAATACCCCCGGACAGGGTAGGGAAAAACTGTTTTTT.

This chain joins TRBV6-5 and TRBJ2-7; TRBD1 matches at 9 bases. From germline, CDR1 is MNHEY and CDR2 SVGAGI. The CDR3 is 13 residues long. The trim removed 9 bases at V and 2 bases at J, leaving 5 bases unmatched. In nucleotides, the CDR3 is TGTGCCAGTACCGGGACAGGGACCTACGAGCAGTACTTC. The encoded protein is CASTGTGTYEQYF.